The 24 T cell receptor beta chains given below trace back to one sample, sequenced in a study of read filtering for tumor transcriptome and immune sequencing. The library was built from about 400 ng RNA with molecular barcoded adaptors for alpha/delta and beta/gamma chains. TCRdb reanalysed the reads using MiXCR and keeps one entry per CDR3 protein. The table shows under 80,000 distinct CDR3 sequences, with nearly 20% occurring only once. Sequencing input: a population of CD138-negative cells sorted from bone marrow. These receptors were taken from a donor aged 40 or older with multiple myeloma.

J is TRBJ1-2 and V is TRBV5-1; no reliable D call. This CDR3 region has 16 residues. V was pared by 4 bases and J by 4 bases, with 20 bases between. Per germline, CDR1 SGHRS and CDR2 YFSETQ. The DNA for the CDR3 is TGCGCCAGCAGCCCGAACCCGGAGAATATGACCTATGGCTACACCTTC. It encodes CASSPNPENMTYGYTF.

Turning to this clonotype: A junction boundary mismatches the germline segment, possibly from a read error. The V and J genes are TRBV6-5 and TRBJ1-6, with D unresolved. The CDR3 has 15 amino acids. Germline CDR1 is MNHEY and CDR2 is SVGAGI. DNA for the CDR3: TGTGCCAGCAGTTACTCGAGGTTTGGGAATTCCCCCCTCCACTTT. Its translation is CASSYSRFGNSPLHF.

This clonotype was counted many times. This rearrangement joins TRBV20-1 to TRBJ1-1, with D possibly TRBD1 on 5 matching bases. V lost 3 bases and J lost 5, with 10 bases in between. There are 12 residues in the CDR3. Germline loops: CDR1 DFQATT, CDR2 SNEGSKA (reference sequence). Written as DNA, the CDR3 is TGCAGTGCTAGCGGGGACGGGACTGAAGCTTTCTTT. It specifies CSASGDGTEAFF.

This clonotype qualifies as medium-sized. This chain connects TRBV5-1 to TRBJ2-1, with 7 nucleotides matching TRBD1. The germline gives CDR1 SGHRS, CDR2 YFSETQ. V was clipped by 3 bases and J by 0 bases; unmatched bases: 6. The CDR3 is made up of 16 amino acids. The CDR3 bases are TGCGCCAGCAGCTCCGACAGGGAAAACTCCTACAATGAGCAGTTCTTC. As protein: CASSSDRENSYNEQFF.

This clonotype was recorded at least ten times. The CDR3 nucleotides read TGCAGTGCTAGAGATTCTACCCGGACAGGGAACACCGGGGAGCTGTTTTTT. Its protein product is CSARDSTRTGNTGELFF. The chain employs TRBV20-1 and TRBJ2-2, with 7 bases identical to TRBD1. The length of the CDR3 is 17 residues. Losses at the gene ends were 0 bases for V and 1 base for J; bases not matched to a gene: 8. The germline V gene encodes CDR1 DFQATT and CDR2 SNEGSKA (reference sequence).

In this sample, this clonotype turned up many times. The chain links TRBV19 to TRBJ2-2, with unresolved D. CDR3 length: 13 amino acids. The germline CDR1 and CDR2 sequences are LNHDA and SQIVND (reference sequence). V shed 5 bases and J shed 4 bases, with 8 bases lying between them. For the CDR3, the DNA is TGTGCCAGTAGTGCCGGTTCCACCGGGGAGCTGTTTTTT. Encoded protein: CASSAGSTGELFF.

This clonotype was seen ten or more times. The DNA of the CDR3 is TGCGCCAGCAGCTCGGGACTCCAAGAGACCCAGTACTTC. Translating gives CASSSGLQETQYF. The J gene is TRBJ2-5, the V gene TRBV5-1; D is perhaps TRBD2 (6 bases). CDR1 and CDR2 (germline): SGHRS, YFSETQ. The germline V and J ends were trimmed by 3 bases and 1 base, with 7 bases remaining between them. CDR3 length: 13 residues.

This chain joins TRBV19 and TRBJ2-1; 7 bases are a match to TRBD2. The CDR3 extends over 13 amino acids. CDR1 LNHDA and CDR2 SQIVND come from the germline V gene (reference sequence). Trimming removed 9 bases from V and 7 bases from J; junction bases left unmatched: 9. The CDR3 nucleotides are TGTGCCAGCGGTCTAGGGCGGGGGAATGAGCAGTTCTTC. Translating gives CASGLGRGNEQFF.

This clonotype was recorded many times. The CDR3 DNA reads as TGTGCCTGGAGTATCGACGGGAGGAACACCGGGGAGCTGTTTTTT. It encodes CAWSIDGRNTGELFF. V gene TRBV30 combines with J gene TRBJ2-2; D may be TRBD2 (6 bases). V lost 2 bases and J 1 base, leaving 11 bases between the germline ends. Germline CDR1 and CDR2: GTSNPN and SVGIG (reference sequence). The CDR3 extends over 15 amino acids.

Details on this clonotype: As the CDR3 is not closed by the conserved phenylalanine or tryptophan, this likely results from a read error. The J gene is TRBJ1-2, the V gene TRBV28; D not certain. This CDR3 comprises 13 residues. V was cut by 4 bases and J by 6 bases, with 12 bases left in between. Germline-derived CDR1 and CDR2 are MDHEN and SYDVKM. CDR3 nucleotides: TGTGCCAGCAGTTCCCGGACGGCGGATGGCTACACCGTC. Encoded protein: CASSSRTADGYTV.

The chain employs TRBV20-1 and TRBJ1-1, with TRBD1 as a possible D gene (5 bases). Germline CDR1 DFQATT, CDR2 SNEGSKA (reference sequence). The CDR3 extends over 15 amino acids. Trimming left V 1 base short and J 1 base short, with 13 bases between. The CDR3 coding sequence is TGCAGTGCTAGAGGACAGATACCAAGGAACACTGAAGCTTTCTTT. Translation gives CSARGQIPRNTEAFF.

This clonotype was found many times. The chain recombines TRBV20-1 with TRBJ2-3; D possibly corresponds to TRBD2 (6 bases). The CDR3 contains 13 residues. The V gene's germline CDR1 is DFQATT and CDR2 SNEGSKA (reference sequence). The CDR3 reads CRLGRGPGDTQYF. DNA for the CDR3: TGCAGACTGGGGCGGGGCCCCGGCGATACGCAGTATTTT.

This clonotype was detected many times. The genes are TRBV7-9 and TRBJ2-5; 7 bases line up with TRBD1. The CDR3 runs to 16 residues. V lost 4 bases to trimming and J lost 5 bases; unmatched junction nucleotides: 13. CDR1 and CDR2 (germline): SEHNR, FQNEAQ (reference sequence). The CDR3 sequence is CASSSGQASYRETQYF. The CDR3 DNA is TGTGCCAGCAGCTCCGGACAGGCTTCTTATCGGGAGACCCAGTACTTC.

The sample holds many counts of this clonotype. The chain links TRBV7-9 to TRBJ1-1; D is possibly TRBD1 (6 bases). The germline CDR1 and CDR2 sequences are SEHNR and FQNEAQ (reference sequence). CDR3 size: 15 residues. V lost 1 base and J lost 12, with 21 bases in between. The CDR3 region is CASSLVGIGGAGTFF. Here the CDR3 DNA reads TGTGCCAGCAGCTTAGTGGGGATCGGGGGCGCCGGTACTTTCTTT.

This clonotype was counted ten times or more. This rearrangement joins TRBV28 to TRBJ2-2; 8 bases match TRBD2. With 9 bases clipped from V and 5 bases from J, the junction kept 20 bases outside the gene matches. Germline V gives CDR1 MDHEN, CDR2 SYDVKM. This CDR3 contains 18 residues. The CDR3 region has the DNA TGTGCCAGTAGCGGGACGTCCCGAGTAACCCGATGGACCGGGGAGCTGTTTTTT. Translation: CASSGTSRVTRWTGELFF.

This clonotype has at least ten counts. The V call is TRBV5-1, the J call TRBJ2-3, with 10 positions matching TRBD2. The CDR3 totals 16 residues. Germline trimming cut 4 bases from V and 4 bases from J; bases unmatched to any gene: 9. Germline CDR1 SGHRS, CDR2 YFSETQ. This CDR3 reads CASSRERGGSADTQYF. DNA of the CDR3: TGCGCCAGCAGCCGGGAGCGGGGGGGTAGCGCAGATACGCAGTATTTT.

This clonotype is judged medium-sized. J is TRBJ2-7 and V is TRBV29-1, with 7 bases identical to TRBD2. The CDR3 spans 13 residues. Germline V gene lookup returns CDR1 SQVTM and CDR2 ANQGSEA. Losses at the gene ends were 3 bases for V and 2 bases for J; bases not matched to a gene: 4. CDR3 DNA sequence: TGCAGCGTTGAGGGAGCGGGGCCCTACGAGCAGTACTTC. Its protein is CSVEGAGPYEQYF.

Sample share makes this clonotype medium-sized (0.01 to 0.1%). The V gene is TRBV29-1, the J gene TRBJ2-1; 7 bases line up with TRBD1. Looked up from germline, CDR1 is SQVTM and CDR2 is ANQGSEA. This CDR3 is 14 amino acids long. J was trimmed by 0 bases and V by 6 bases; bases with no gene match: 5. CDR3 sequence: CSVVQGNSYNEQFF. CDR3 sequence (DNA): TGCAGCGTAGTACAGGGGAACTCCTACAATGAGCAGTTCTTC.

This clonotype was seen repeatedly, ten times or more. In nucleotides, the CDR3 is TGTGCCAGCAGCTTAGACACTAATGAAAAACTGTTTTTT. Residues: CASSLDTNEKLFF. The V call is TRBV7-9, the J call TRBJ1-4; D is uncertain. CDR1 SEHNR and CDR2 FQNEAQ come from the germline V gene (reference sequence). V dropped 1 base and J dropped 2 bases, with 2 bases sitting between them. The length of the CDR3 is 13 residues.

The rearrangement joins TRBV5-4 to TRBJ2-3; the D is unclear. Trimming took 0 bases from V and 2 from J, leaving 10 bases between them. This CDR3 contains 15 residues. The V gene's germline CDR1 is SGHNT and CDR2 YYREEE (reference sequence). This CDR3 is CASSLGGFNTDTQYF. The DNA for the CDR3 is TGTGCCAGCAGCTTGGGAGGCTTCAACACAGATACGCAGTATTTT. The full variable domain, its missing parts supplied by reference TRBV5-4 and TRBJ2-3, is ETGVTQSPTHLIKTRGQQVTLRCSSQSGHNTVSWYQQALGQGPQFIFQYYREEENGRGNFPPRFSGLQFPNYSSELNVNALELDDSALYLCASSLGGFNTDTQYFGPGTRLTVL.

This clonotype was seen at least ten times. The genes are TRBV12-5 and TRBJ1-1; no reliable D call. This CDR3 has 13 residues. The germline V and J ends were trimmed by 0 bases and 4 bases, with 6 bases remaining between them. Germline CDR1 reads LGHNT; CDR2 reads FRNRAP. The CDR3 region has the DNA TGTGCTAGTGGTTTGGTACGTGGCACTGAAGCTTTCTTT. Encoded protein: CASGLVRGTEAFF. Supplemented by reference TRBV12-5 and TRBJ1-1, the full variable domain reads DARVTQTPRHKVTEMGQEVTMRCQPILGHNTVFWYRQTMMQGLELLAYFRNRAPLDDSGMPKDRFSAEMPDATLATLKIQPSEPRDSAVYFCASGLVRGTEAFFGQGTRLTVV.

This chain links TRBV20-1 with TRBJ2-5; D tentatively fits TRBD1 or TRBD2 (5 bases each). The V end lost 4 bases, the J end lost 0 bases, and 15 bases lay between the germline ends. CDR1 is DFQATT, CDR2 SNEGSKA, per germline (reference sequence). The length of the CDR3 is 15 residues. CDR3 nucleotide sequence: TGCAGTGCTAAAGATTTGTCGGGACACCAAGAGACCCAGTACTTC. Encoded protein: CSAKDLSGHQETQYF.

V is TRBV24-1 and J is TRBJ2-3; D gene ambiguous. This CDR3 region has 12 residues. The V end lost 3 bases, the J end lost 2 bases, and 2 bases lay between the germline ends. Germline values: CDR1 KGHDR, CDR2 SFDVKD. CDR3 nucleotides: TGTGCCACCAGTGATACCACAGATACGCAGTATTTT. Residues: CATSDTTDTQYF.

The CDR3 DNA reads as TGTGCTTGCAGACCAGGGGGCGGCGCAGATACGCAGTATTTT. It codes for CACRPGGGADTQYF. This chain connects TRBV7-7 to TRBJ2-3, with 8 bases aligning to TRBD1. Germline CDR1 and CDR2: SSHAT and FNYEAQ (reference sequence). The CDR3 is 14 amino acids. The full variable domain, in which reference TRBV7-7 and TRBJ2-3 provide the parts outside the CDR3, is GAGVSQSPRYKVTKRGQDVTLRCDPISSHATLYWYQQALGQGPEFLTYFNYEAQPDKSGLPSDRFSAERPEGSISTLTIQRTEQRDSAMYRCACRPGGGADTQYFGPGTRLTVL.